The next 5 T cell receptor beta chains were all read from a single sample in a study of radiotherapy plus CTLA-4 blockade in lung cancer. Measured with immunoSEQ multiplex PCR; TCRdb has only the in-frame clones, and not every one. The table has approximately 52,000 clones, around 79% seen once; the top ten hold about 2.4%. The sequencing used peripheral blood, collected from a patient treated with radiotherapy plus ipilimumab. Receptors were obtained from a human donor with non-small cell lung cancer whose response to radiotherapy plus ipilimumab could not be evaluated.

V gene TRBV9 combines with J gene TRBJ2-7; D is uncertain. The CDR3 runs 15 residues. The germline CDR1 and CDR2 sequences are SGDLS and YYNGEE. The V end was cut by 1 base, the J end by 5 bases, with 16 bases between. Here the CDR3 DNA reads TGTGCCAGCAGCGTATCTGCGAGCCCCACCCACGAGCAGTACTTC. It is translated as CASSVSASPTHEQYF.

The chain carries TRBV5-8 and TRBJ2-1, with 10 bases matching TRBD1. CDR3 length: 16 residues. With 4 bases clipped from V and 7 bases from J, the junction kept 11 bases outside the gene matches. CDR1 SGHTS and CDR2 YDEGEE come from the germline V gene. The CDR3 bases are TGTGCCAGCAGCCAACACCGGGACAGGGGAGTGAATGAGCAGTTCTTC. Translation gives CASSQHRDRGVNEQFF.

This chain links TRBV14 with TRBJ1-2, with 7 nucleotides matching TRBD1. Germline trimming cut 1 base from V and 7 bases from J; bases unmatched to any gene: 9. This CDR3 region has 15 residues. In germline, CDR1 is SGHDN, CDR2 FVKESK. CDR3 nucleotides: TGTGCCAGCAGCCAAGTAGGGGGCATAATTAGTGGCTACACCTTC. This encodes CASSQVGGIISGYTF.

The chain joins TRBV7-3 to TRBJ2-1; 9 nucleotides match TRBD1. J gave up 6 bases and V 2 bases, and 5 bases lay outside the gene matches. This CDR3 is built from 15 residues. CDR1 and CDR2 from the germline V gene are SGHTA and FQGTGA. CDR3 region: CASSLGLTGGNEQFF. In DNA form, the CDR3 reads TGTGCCAGCAGCTTAGGATTGACAGGGGGCAATGAGCAGTTCTTC.

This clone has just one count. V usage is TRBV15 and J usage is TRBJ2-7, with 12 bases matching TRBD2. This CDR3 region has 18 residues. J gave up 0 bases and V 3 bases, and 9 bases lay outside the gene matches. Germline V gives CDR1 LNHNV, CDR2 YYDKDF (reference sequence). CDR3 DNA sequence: TGTGCCACCAGCAGGGAACTTCTAGCGGGGGGGAGCTCCTACGAGCAGTACTTC. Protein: CATSRELLAGGSSYEQYF.